This is a list of T cell receptor beta chains from one sample in a study of blood T cells in healthy people across ages. MiXCR, run by TCRdb on the 5' RACE reads, gives a single entry per CDR3 protein. The sample holds 1.5 million to 2 million distinct CDR3 sequences; just under 50% are singletons and the top ten take about 2.1%. The sequencing input was blood. These receptors all stem from a woman aged 40 to 50 in good health. Each CDR3 is given with its conserved first and last residue.

j_gene | len | v_gene | CDR3aa
TRBJ2-1 | 19 | TRBV20-1 | CSARVSGLAGGPTWNEQFF
TRBJ2-1 | 11 | TRBV29-1 | CSVERADGQFF
TRBJ1-2 | 14 | TRBV5-1 | CASSLESGTGGYTF
TRBJ2-3 | 18 | TRBV24-1 | CATSDPGRQGRRTDTQYF
TRBJ2-3 | 14 | TRBV29-1 | CSARGGSSTDTQYF
TRBJ2-7 | 14 | TRBV18 | CASSPGQVSYEQYF
TRBJ2-1 | 15 | TRBV6-6 | CASSRGRTGDNEQFF
TRBJ2-3 | 15 | TRBV20-1 | CSAEGLAGAPDTQYF
TRBJ2-3 | 17 | TRBV7-2 | CASSLLAGALLTDTQYF
TRBJ2-3 | 13 | TRBV9 | CASSVSGGYTQYF
TRBJ2-3 | 15 | TRBV7-9 | CASSLGNGRTDTQYF
TRBJ2-6 | 17 | TRBV5-1 | CASSSTGGGSGANVLTF
TRBJ1-2 | 15 | TRBV18 | CASSLKTGLDYGYTF
TRBJ2-5 | 17 | TRBV20-1 | CSASHYRGSPTRETQYF
TRBJ2-1 | 15 | TRBV6-2/TRBV6-3 | CASSPSKGASNEQFF
TRBJ2-1 | 16 | TRBV4-2 | CASSQDGSGGAYEQFF
TRBJ1-5 | 14 | TRBV29-1 | CSVRARGSNQPQHF
TRBJ2-1 | 14 | TRBV27 | CASSSYGTSREQFF
TRBJ1-4 | 14 | TRBV12-3/TRBV12-4 | CASRLSAANEKLFF
TRBJ2-7 | 15 | TRBV3-1 | CASSQGGQGPYEQYF
TRBJ2-7 | 15 | TRBV5-6 | CASTGLRSHSYEQYF
TRBJ2-1 | 17 | TRBV4-3 | CASSPRQGATPNNEQFF
TRBJ2-3 | 12 | TRBV20-1 | CSASQITDTQYF
TRBJ2-1 | 17 | TRBV6-2/TRBV6-3 | CASSSLLTGSTYNEQFF
TRBJ2-7 | 12 | TRBV6-2/TRBV6-3 | CASESERVEQYF
TRBJ2-1 | 14 | TRBV4-1 | CASRPISSANRQFF
TRBJ2-5 | 13 | TRBV12-3/TRBV12-4 | CASSLGLAGLQYF
TRBJ1-5 | 15 | TRBV6-6 | CASIRDLHSNQPQHF
TRBJ2-7 | 12 | TRBV5-1 | CASSTSSYEQYF
. | 11 | TRBV6-2/TRBV6-3 | CASRQHETQYF
TRBJ1-6 | 13 | TRBV20-1 | CSARDWSDSPLHF
TRBJ1-1 | 14 | TRBV20-1 | CSARDPQGGTEAFF